This T cell receptor beta chain originates from a study of T cell responses to AZD1222 COVID-19 vaccine. TCRdb keeps only in-frame clones here, not all; method: immunoSEQ multiplex PCR. The table has 99,000 or so clones, roughly 89% seen once. Turning to this clone: What it recognizes is unknown.

Notes on the study in general: Donor demographics were predominantly white British with a female majority; clonal diversity may be underestimated.

Trimming pared 0 bases from V and 2 bases from J, leaving 10 bases between. The CDR3 runs 14 residues. Germline assignment: CDR1 GTSNPN and CDR2 SVGIG (reference sequence). The sequence was obtained from an adult who received the AZD1222 COVID-19 vaccine. The rearrangement uses TRBV30 and TRBJ1-2, with D possibly TRBD1 on 6 matching bases. The sample consisted of peripheral blood, taken 28 days after the second AZD1222 dose. CDR3 amino acids: CAWSVYRANYGYTF. CDR3 nucleotides: TGTGCCTGGAGTGTATACAGGGCGAACTATGGCTACACCTTC.